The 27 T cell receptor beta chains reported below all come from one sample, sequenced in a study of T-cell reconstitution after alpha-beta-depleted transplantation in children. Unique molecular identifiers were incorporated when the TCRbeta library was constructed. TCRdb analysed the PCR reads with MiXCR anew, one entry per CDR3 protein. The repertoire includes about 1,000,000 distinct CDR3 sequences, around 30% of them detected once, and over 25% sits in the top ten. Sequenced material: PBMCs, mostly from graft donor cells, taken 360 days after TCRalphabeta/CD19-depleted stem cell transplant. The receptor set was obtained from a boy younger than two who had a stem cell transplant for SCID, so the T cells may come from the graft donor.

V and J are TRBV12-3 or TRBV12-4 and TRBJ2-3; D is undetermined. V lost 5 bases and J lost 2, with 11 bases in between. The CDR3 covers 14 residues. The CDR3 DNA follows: TGTGCCAGCAGTGACGGACCCTACACAGATACGCAGTATTTT. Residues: CASSDGPYTDTQYF.

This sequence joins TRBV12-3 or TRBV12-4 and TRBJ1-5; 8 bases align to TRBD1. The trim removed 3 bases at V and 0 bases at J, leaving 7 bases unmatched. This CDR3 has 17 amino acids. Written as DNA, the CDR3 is TGTGCCAGCAGTTTCCTCCCGACAGGGGATAGCAATCAGCCCCAGCATTTT. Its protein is CASSFLPTGDSNQPQHF.

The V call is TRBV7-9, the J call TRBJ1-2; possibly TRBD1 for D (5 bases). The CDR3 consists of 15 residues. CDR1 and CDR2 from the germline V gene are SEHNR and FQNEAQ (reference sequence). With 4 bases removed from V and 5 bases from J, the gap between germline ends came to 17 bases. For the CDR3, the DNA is TGTGCCAGCAGCTCCCCCCGGGACGGAATATATGGCTACACCTTC. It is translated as CASSSPRDGIYGYTF.

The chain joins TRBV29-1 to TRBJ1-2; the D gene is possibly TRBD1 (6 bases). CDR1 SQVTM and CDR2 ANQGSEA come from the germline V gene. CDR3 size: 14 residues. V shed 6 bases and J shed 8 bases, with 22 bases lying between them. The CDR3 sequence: CSVPNGTPAFGYTF. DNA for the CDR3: TGCAGCGTACCGAACGGGACACCCGCGTTCGGCTACACCTTC.

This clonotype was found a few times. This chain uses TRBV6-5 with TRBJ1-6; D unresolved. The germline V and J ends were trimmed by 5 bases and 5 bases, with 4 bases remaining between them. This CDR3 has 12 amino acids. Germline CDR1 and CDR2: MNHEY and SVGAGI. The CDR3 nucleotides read TGTGCCAGCAGTCCGGATAATTCACCCCTCCACTTT. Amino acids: CASSPDNSPLHF.

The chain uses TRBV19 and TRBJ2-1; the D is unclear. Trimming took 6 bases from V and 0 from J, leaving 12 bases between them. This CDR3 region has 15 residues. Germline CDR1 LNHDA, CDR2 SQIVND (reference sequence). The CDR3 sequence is CASREHHPSYNEQFF. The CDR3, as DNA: TGTGCCAGTAGGGAGCACCACCCCTCCTACAATGAGCAGTTCTTC. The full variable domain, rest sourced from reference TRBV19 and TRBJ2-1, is DGGITQSPKYLFRKEGQNVTLSCEQNLNHDAMYWYRQDPGQGLRLIYYSQIVNDFQKGDIAEGYSVSREKKESFPLTVTSAQKNPTAFYLCASREHHPSYNEQFFGPGTRLTVL.

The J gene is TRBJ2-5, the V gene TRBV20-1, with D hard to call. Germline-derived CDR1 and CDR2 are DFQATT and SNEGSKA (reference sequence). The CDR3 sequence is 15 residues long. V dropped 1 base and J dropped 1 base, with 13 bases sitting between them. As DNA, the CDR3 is TGCAGTGCTAGAGGGGCGGACGAGTTCCAAGAGACCCAGTACTTC. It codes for CSARGADEFQETQYF.

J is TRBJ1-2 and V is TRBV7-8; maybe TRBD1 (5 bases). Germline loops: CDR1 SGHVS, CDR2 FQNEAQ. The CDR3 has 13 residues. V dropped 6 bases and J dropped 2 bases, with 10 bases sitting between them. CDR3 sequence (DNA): TGTGCCAGCAGGGGGGATCCGAACTATGGCTACACCTTC. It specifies CASRGDPNYGYTF.

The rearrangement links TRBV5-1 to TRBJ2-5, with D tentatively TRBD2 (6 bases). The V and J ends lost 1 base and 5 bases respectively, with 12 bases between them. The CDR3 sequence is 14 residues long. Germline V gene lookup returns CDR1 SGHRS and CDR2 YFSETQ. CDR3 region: CASSLRLATETQYF. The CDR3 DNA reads TGCGCCAGCAGCTTGCGTCTAGCGACGGAGACCCAGTACTTC.

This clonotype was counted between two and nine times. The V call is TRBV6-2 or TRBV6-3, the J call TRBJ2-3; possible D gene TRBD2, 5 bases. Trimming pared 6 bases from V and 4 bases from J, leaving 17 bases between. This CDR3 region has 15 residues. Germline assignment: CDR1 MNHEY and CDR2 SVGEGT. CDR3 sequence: CASSPRRTRADTQYF. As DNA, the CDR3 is TGTGCCAGCAGCCCCAGACGGACTCGTGCAGATACGCAGTATTTT.

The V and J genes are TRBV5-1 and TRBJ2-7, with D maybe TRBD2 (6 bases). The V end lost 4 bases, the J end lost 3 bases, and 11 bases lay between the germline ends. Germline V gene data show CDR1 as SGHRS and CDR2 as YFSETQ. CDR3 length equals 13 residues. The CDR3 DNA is TGCGCCAGCAGCGGGGGAGCGGGCTACGAGCAGTACTTC. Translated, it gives CASSGGAGYEQYF.

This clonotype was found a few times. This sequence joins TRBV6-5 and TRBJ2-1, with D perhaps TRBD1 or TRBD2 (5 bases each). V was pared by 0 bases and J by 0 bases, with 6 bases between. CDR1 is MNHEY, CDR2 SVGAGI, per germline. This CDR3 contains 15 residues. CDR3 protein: CASSYSGDSYNEQFF. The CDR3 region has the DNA TGTGCCAGCAGTTACTCGGGGGACTCCTACAATGAGCAGTTCTTC.

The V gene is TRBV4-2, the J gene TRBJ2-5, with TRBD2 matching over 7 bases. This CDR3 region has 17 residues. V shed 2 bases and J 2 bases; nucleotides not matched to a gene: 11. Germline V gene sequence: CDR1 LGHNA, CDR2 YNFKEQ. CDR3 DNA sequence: TGTGCCAGCAGCCAAAGTCCGTATCTCGGGGGGCAAGAGACCCAGTACTTC. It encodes CASSQSPYLGGQETQYF.

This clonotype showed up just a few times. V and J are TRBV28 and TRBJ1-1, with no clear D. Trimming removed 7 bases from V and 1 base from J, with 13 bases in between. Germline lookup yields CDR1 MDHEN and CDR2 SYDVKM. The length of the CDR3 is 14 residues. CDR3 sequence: CASTILDGNTEAFF. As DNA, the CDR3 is TGTGCCAGCACGATTTTAGACGGGAACACTGAAGCTTTCTTT.

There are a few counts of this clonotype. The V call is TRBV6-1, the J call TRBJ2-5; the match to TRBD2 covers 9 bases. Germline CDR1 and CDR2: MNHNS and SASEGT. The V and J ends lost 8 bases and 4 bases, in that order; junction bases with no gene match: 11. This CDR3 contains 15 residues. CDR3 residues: CASARVGLARETQYF. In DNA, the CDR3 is TGTGCCAGCGCCCGTGTTGGACTAGCGAGAGAGACCCAGTACTTC.

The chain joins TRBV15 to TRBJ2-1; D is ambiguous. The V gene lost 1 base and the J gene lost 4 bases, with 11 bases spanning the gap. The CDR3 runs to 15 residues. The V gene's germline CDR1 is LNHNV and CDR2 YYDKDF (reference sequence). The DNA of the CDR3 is TGTGCCACCAGCAGAGCTGGCGGAACGTACAATGAGCAGTTCTTC. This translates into CATSRAGGTYNEQFF. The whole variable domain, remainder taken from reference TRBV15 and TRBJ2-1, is DAMVIQNPRYQVTQFGKPVTLSCSQTLNHNVMYWYQQKSSQAPKLLFHYYDKDFNNEADTPDNFQSRRPNTSFCFLDIRSPGLGDTAMYLCATSRAGGTYNEQFFGPGTRLTVL.

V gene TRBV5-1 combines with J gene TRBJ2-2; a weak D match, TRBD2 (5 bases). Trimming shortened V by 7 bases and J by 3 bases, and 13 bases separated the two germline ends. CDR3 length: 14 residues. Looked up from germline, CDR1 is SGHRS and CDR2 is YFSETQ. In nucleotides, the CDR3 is TGCGCCAGCGAGACTACATGGGACACCGGGGAGCTGTTTTTT. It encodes CASETTWDTGELFF.

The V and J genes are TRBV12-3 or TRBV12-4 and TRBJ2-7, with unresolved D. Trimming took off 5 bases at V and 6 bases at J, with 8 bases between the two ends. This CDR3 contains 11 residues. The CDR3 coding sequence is TGTGCCAGCAGTGTTCTCCGCGAGCAGTACTTC. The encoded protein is CASSVLREQYF.

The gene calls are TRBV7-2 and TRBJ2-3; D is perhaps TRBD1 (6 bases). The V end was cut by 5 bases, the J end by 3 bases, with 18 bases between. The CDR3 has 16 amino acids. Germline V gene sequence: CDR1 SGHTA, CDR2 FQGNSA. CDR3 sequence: CASSPPRWQGTDTQYF. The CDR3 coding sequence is TGTGCCAGCAGCCCTCCCCGCTGGCAGGGGACAGATACGCAGTATTTT.

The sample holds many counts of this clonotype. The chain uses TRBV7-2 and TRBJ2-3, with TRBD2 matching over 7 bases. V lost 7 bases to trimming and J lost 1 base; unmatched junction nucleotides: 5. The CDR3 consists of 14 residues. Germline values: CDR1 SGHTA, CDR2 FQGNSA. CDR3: CASTSGGGTDTQYF. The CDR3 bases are TGTGCCAGCACCTCGGGGGGAGGCACAGATACGCAGTATTTT. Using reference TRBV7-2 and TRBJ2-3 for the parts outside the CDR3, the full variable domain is GAGVSQSPSNKVTEKGKDVELRCDPISGHTALYWYRQSLGQGLEFLIYFQGNSAPDKSGLPSDRFSAERTGGSVSTLTIQRTQQEDSAVYLCASTSGGGTDTQYFGPGTRLTVL.

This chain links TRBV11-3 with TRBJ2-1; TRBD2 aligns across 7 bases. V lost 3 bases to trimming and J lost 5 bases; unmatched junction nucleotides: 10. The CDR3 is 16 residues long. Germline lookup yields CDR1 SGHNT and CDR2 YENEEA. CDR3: CASSFRYGGNDNEQFF. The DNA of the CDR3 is TGTGCCAGCAGCTTCAGGTACGGGGGGAATGACAATGAGCAGTTCTTC. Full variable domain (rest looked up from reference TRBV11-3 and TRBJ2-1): EAGVVQSPRYKIIEKKQPVAFWCNPISGHNTLYWYLQNLGQGPELLIRYENEEAVDDSQLPKDRFSAERLKGVDSTLKIQPAELGDSAVYLCASSFRYGGNDNEQFFGPGTRLTVL.

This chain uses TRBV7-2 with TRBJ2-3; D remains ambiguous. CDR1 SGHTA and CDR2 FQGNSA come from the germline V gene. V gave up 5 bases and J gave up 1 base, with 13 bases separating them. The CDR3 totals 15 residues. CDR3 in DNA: TGTGCCAGCAGCCTCACGGATCTTCGCACAGATACGCAGTATTTT. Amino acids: CASSLTDLRTDTQYF.

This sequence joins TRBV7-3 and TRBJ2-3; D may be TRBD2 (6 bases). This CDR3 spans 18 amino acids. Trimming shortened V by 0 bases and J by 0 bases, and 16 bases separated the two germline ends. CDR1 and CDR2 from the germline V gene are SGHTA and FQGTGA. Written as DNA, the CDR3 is TGTGCCAGCAGCTTAACGGCCACTAGCTCATCTAGCACAGATACGCAGTATTTT. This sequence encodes CASSLTATSSSSTDTQYF.

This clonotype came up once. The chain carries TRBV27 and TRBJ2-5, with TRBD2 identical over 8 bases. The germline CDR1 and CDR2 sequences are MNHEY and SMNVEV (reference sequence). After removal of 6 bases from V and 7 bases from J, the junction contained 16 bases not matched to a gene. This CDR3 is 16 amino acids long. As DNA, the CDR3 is TGTGCCAGCAGACCCTCCGGGACTAGAGCCTTGGGGACCCAGTACTTC. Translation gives CASRPSGTRALGTQYF.

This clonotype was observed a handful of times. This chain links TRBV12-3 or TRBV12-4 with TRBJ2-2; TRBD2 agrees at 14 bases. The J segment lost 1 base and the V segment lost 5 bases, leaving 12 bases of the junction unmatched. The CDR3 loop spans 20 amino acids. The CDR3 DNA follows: TGTGCCAGCAGTCCCATGAAGGGACTAGCGGGGGACCTGAACACCGGGGAGCTGTTTTTT. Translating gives CASSPMKGLAGDLNTGELFF.

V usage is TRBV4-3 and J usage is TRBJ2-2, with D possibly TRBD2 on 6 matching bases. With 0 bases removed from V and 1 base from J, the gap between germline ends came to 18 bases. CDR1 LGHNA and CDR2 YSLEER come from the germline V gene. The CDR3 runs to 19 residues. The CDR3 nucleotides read TGCGCCAGCAGCCAAGATCCGTGGCTAGCGTCTCTGAACACCGGGGAGCTGTTTTTT. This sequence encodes CASSQDPWLASLNTGELFF.

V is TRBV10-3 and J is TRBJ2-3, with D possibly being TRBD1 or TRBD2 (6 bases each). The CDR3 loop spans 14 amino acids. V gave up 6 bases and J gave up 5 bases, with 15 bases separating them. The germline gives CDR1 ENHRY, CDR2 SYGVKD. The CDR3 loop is CAIRVEGGRDTQYF. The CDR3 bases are TGTGCCATCAGGGTAGAGGGGGGTAGAGATACGCAGTATTTT.